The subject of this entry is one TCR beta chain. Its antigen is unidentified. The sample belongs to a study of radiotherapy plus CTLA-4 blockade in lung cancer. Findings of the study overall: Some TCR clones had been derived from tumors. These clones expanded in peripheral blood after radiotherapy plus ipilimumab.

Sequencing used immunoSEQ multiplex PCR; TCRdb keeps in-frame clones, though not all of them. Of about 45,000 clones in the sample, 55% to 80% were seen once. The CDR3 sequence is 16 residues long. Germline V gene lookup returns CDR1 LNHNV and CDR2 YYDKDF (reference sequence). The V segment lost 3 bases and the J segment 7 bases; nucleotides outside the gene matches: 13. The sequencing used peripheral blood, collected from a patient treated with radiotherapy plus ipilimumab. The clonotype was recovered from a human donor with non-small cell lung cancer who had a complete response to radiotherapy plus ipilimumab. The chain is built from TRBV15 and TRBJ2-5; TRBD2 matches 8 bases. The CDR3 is CATSRIPGGESGTQYF. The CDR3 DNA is TGTGCCACCAGCAGGATACCGGGAGGGGAATCGGGGACCCAGTACTTC.